These 17 T cell receptor beta chains came from one sample sequenced in a study of blood T cell repertoires in COVID-19. TCRdb keeps only in-frame clones here, not all; method: immunoSEQ multiplex PCR. The top ten clones hold about 8% of a sample with approximately 170,000 clones, roughly 80% of them seen once. Material for sequencing was PBMCs or T cells enriched from blood (not recorded which). Source of these receptors: a woman aged 45-60 years who had recovered from COVID-19.

This clone has only a few counts. The chain recombines TRBV7-8 with TRBJ2-1, with TRBD2 identical over 10 bases. Trimming removed 6 bases from V and 4 bases from J; junction bases left unmatched: 24. Germline CDR1 reads SGHVS; CDR2 reads FQNEAQ. This CDR3 spans 21 amino acids. This CDR3 reads CASSSYKTPRLAGRGYNEQFF. The CDR3 nucleotides read TGTGCCAGCAGTTCCTACAAGACGCCCAGACTAGCGGGTAGAGGGTACAATGAGCAGTTCTTC. The variable domain in full, completed from reference TRBV7-8 and TRBJ2-1, reads GAGVSQSPRYKVAKRGQDVALRCDPISGHVSLFWYQQALGQGPEFLTYFQNEAQLDKSGLPSDRFFAERPEGSVSTLKIQRTQQEDSAVYLCASSSYKTPRLAGRGYNEQFFGPGTRLTVL.

The V gene is TRBV18, the J gene TRBJ2-7; D ambiguous. Looked up from germline, CDR1 is KGHSH and CDR2 is LQKENI. V gave up 6 bases and J gave up 3 bases, with 6 bases separating them. The CDR3 loop spans 11 amino acids. The CDR3 DNA reads TGTGCCAGCTCCGATAGCTACGAGCAGTACTTC. Residues: CASSDSYEQYF.

The chain recombines TRBV18 with TRBJ2-3; 8 nucleotides agree with TRBD1. The CDR3 is made up of 17 amino acids. V was clipped by 4 bases and J by 4 bases; unmatched bases: 13. Germline CDR1 KGHSH, CDR2 LQKENI. As DNA, the CDR3 is TGTGCCAGCTCACAAAATGGCGGACAGGGCGCAGCAGATACGCAGTATTTT. As protein: CASSQNGGQGAADTQYF.

The chain couples TRBV27 to TRBJ2-2; 11 bases are shared with TRBD2. CDR1 MNHEY and CDR2 SMNVEV come from the germline V gene (reference sequence). J gave up 6 bases and V 3 bases, and 12 bases lay outside the gene matches. The CDR3 consists of 18 residues. DNA of the CDR3: TGTGCCAGCAGTTTCGCCGTAGCGGGGGGGCCTCGGGCCGGGGAGCTGTTTTTT. Its translation is CASSFAVAGGPRAGELFF.

V and J are TRBV19 and TRBJ1-2; tentatively, D is TRBD1 (6 bases). V was cut by 4 bases and J by 8 bases, with 17 bases left in between. Germline V lookup: CDR1 LNHDA, CDR2 SQIVND (reference sequence). The CDR3 has 14 amino acids. The CDR3 DNA reads as TGTGCCAGTAGTACGCTACAGGGAATGGACGGCTACACCTTC. It encodes CASSTLQGMDGYTF.

This clone came up a few times. V and J are TRBV15 and TRBJ2-1, with D perhaps matching TRBD2 (6 bases). CDR3 length: 15 amino acids. Trimming took off 0 bases at V and 4 bases at J, with 10 bases between the two ends. Germline CDR1 reads LNHNV; CDR2 reads YYDKDF (reference sequence). The CDR3 DNA reads as TGTGCCACCAGCAGAGAGCGGGAACCTTACAATGAGCAGTTCTTC. Translation: CATSREREPYNEQFF.

The chain links TRBV18 to TRBJ2-7; TRBD2 agrees at 7 bases. The J segment lost 7 bases and the V segment lost 5 bases, leaving 8 bases of the junction unmatched. Per the germline V gene, CDR1 is KGHSH and CDR2 is LQKENI. The CDR3 runs 13 residues. CDR3 sequence: CASSVREGWEQYF. Written as DNA, the CDR3 is TGTGCCAGCTCAGTCAGGGAGGGCTGGGAGCAGTACTTC.

This clone was observed a handful of times. The chain uses TRBV4-3 and TRBJ1-5, with D perhaps TRBD1 (5 bases). V was pared by 1 base and J by 1 base, with 8 bases between. Germline CDR1 reads LGHNA; CDR2 reads YSLEER. The CDR3 loop spans 15 amino acids. The CDR3 region has the DNA TGCGCCAGCAGCCAAGGGGGCGTCAGCAATCAGCCCCAGCATTTT. Its protein is CASSQGGVSNQPQHF.

The chain employs TRBV7-3 and TRBJ2-1, with a tentative D call TRBD1 (5 bases). The germline gives CDR1 SGHTA, CDR2 FQGTGA. V was shortened by 3 bases and J by 9 bases, with 12 bases between the two germline ends. The CDR3 totals 13 residues. The CDR3 spells CASSLYRSSEQFF. CDR3 nucleotide sequence: TGTGCCAGCAGCTTGTACAGGTCAAGTGAGCAGTTCTTC.

The chain has TRBV29-1 and TRBJ2-5, with D possibly TRBD1 on 5 matching bases. V was cut by 3 bases and J by 5 bases, with 13 bases left in between. Germline V gives CDR1 SQVTM, CDR2 ANQGSEA. CDR3 length equals 13 residues. The CDR3 DNA reads as TGCAGCGTTGATGCAAGGGGCCGGGAGACCCAGTACTTC. It encodes CSVDARGRETQYF. The full variable domain, in which reference TRBV29-1 and TRBJ2-5 provide the parts outside the CDR3, is SAVISQKPSRDICQRGTSLTIQCQVDSQVTMMFWYRQQPGQSLTLIATANQGSEATYESGFVIDKFPISRPNLTFSTLTVSNMSPEDSSIYLCSVDARGRETQYFGPGTRLLVL.

The chain has TRBV9 and TRBJ1-2; D uncertain. CDR1 and CDR2 from the germline V gene are SGDLS and YYNGEE. V lost 3 bases to trimming and J lost 4 bases, with 13 bases between them. The CDR3 is 14 residues long. The CDR3, as DNA: TGTGCCAGCAGCGCTCGGGAGATGAGCTATGGCTACACCTTC. It codes for CASSAREMSYGYTF. The whole variable domain, filled in from reference TRBV9 and TRBJ1-2, reads DSGVTQTPKHLITATGQRVTLRCSPRSGDLSVYWYQQSLDQGLQFLIQYYNGEERAKGNILERFSAQQFPDLHSELNLSSLELGDSALYFCASSAREMSYGYTFGSGTRLTVV.

The rearrangement links TRBV19 to TRBJ2-1; 7 bases are a match to TRBD2. Germline trimming cut 5 bases from V and 2 bases from J; bases unmatched to any gene: 9. The CDR3 has 16 residues. From germline, CDR1 is LNHDA and CDR2 SQIVND (reference sequence). CDR3 nucleotide sequence: TGTGCCAGTAGTCCGGGGGGAGGACGCGCCTACAATGAGCAGTTCTTC. It yields the protein CASSPGGGRAYNEQFF.

The chain is built from TRBV19 and TRBJ2-3; D might be TRBD2 (5 bases). V lost 6 bases, J lost 2 bases, and 24 bases lay in between. CDR3 length: 18 amino acids. Germline V gives CDR1 LNHDA, CDR2 SQIVND (reference sequence). The CDR3 DNA is TGTGCCAGTAGCCCTCCCACCCGGGGAGCATGGACCACAGATACGCAGTATTTT. It yields the protein CASSPPTRGAWTTDTQYF.

The chain couples TRBV6-5 to TRBJ2-1; 7 bases match TRBD1. V shed 6 bases, J shed 3 bases, and the junction held 8 bases outside the gene matches. Germline assignment: CDR1 MNHEY and CDR2 SVGAGI. This CDR3 comprises 15 residues. DNA of the CDR3: TGTGCCAGCAGGCTCGCGGACAGGAACTACAATGAGCAGTTCTTC. It encodes CASRLADRNYNEQFF.

This chain links TRBV7-8 with TRBJ1-6; D is unresolved. This CDR3 has 15 amino acids. Germline loops: CDR1 SGHVS, CDR2 FQNEAQ. V lost 3 bases and J 6 bases, leaving 12 bases between the germline ends. CDR3: CASSFATGINSPLHF. The CDR3 coding sequence is TGTGCCAGCAGCTTCGCGACGGGAATTAATTCACCCCTCCACTTT. Complete variable domain (other parts from reference TRBV7-8 and TRBJ1-6): GAGVSQSPRYKVAKRGQDVALRCDPISGHVSLFWYQQALGQGPEFLTYFQNEAQLDKSGLPSDRFFAERPEGSVSTLKIQRTQQEDSAVYLCASSFATGINSPLHFGNGTRLTVT.

This chain uses TRBV28 with TRBJ1-5; 8 positions match TRBD1. In germline, CDR1 is MDHEN, CDR2 SYDVKM. This CDR3 has 15 amino acids. J was trimmed by 2 bases and V by 6 bases; bases with no gene match: 6. The CDR3 here is CASSNGQGRNQPQHF. CDR3 sequence (DNA): TGTGCCAGCAGCAATGGACAGGGACGCAATCAGCCCCAGCATTTT.

This chain uses TRBV15 with TRBJ1-6; the match to TRBD1 covers 9 bases. Looked up from germline, CDR1 is LNHNV and CDR2 is YYDKDF (reference sequence). This CDR3 comprises 16 residues. The junction had 5 bases not matched to a gene; V was cut back by 1 base and J by 7 bases. The CDR3 DNA reads TGTGCCACCAGCAGAGGACCGGGACAGGGAAATTCACCCCTCCACTTT. This codes for CATSRGPGQGNSPLHF.